Below are 8 T cell receptor beta chains sequenced from a single sample in a study of human T cells and chemical hapten exposure. TCRdb passed the RACE reads through MiXCR, listing each CDR3 protein once. Altogether some 89,000 distinct CDR3 sequences are present, around 25% being singletons, with the ten largest covering about 9.3%. Noted time point: patch test 3, about 24 weeks after DPC sensitization. The sample's treatment: therapeutic diphenylcyclopropenone sensitization with weekly scalp DPC. Sequenced here: whole blood, sampled in connection with sensitization to the hapten diphenylcyclopropenone (DPC). These receptors all come from a middle-aged man with alopecia areata. Some clones in this sample may be carry-over from other donors' samples.

The chain employs TRBV9 and TRBJ1-1; tentatively, D is TRBD1 (6 bases). There are 18 residues in the CDR3. Germline CDR1 and CDR2: SGDLS and YYNGEE. V lost 5 bases to trimming and J lost 3 bases, with 26 bases between them. CDR3 sequence (DNA): TGTGCCAGCAGTCCTAAGGTGGGGCAGGGGCTAGGATACACTGAAGCTTTCTTT. Residues: CASSPKVGQGLGYTEAFF.

The sample holds one count of this clonotype. This chain connects TRBV4-2 to TRBJ2-7, with 10 bases aligning to TRBD2. Losses at the gene ends were 0 bases for V and 0 bases for J; bases not matched to a gene: 8. Per germline, CDR1 LGHNA and CDR2 YNFKEQ. This CDR3 spans 18 amino acids. The CDR3 sequence is CASSQDSGRQAYSYEQYF. The CDR3 region has the DNA TGTGCCAGCAGCCAAGATAGCGGGAGGCAGGCATACTCCTACGAGCAGTACTTC.

This clonotype was counted a few times. The V gene is TRBV20-1, the J gene TRBJ2-1; 13 bases agree with TRBD2. Germline V CDR1 and CDR2: DFQATT, SNEGSKA (reference sequence). The CDR3 has 13 residues. CDR3 loop: CSLGLAGPNEQFF. The CDR3 DNA is TGCAGCTTGGGACTAGCGGGGCCTAATGAGCAGTTCTTC.

The CDR3 DNA follows: TGTGCCAGCTCACCACCGAGTCGAGCGGCAAGCACAGATACGCAGTATTTT. Amino acids: CASSPPSRAASTDTQYF. V and J are TRBV18 and TRBJ2-3, with TRBD2 as a possible D gene (5 bases). CDR1 and CDR2 from the germline V gene are KGHSH and LQKENI. CDR3 length: 17 amino acids. V was shortened by 0 bases and J by 0 bases, with 13 bases between the two germline ends.

This clonotype was detected only a few times. The chain couples TRBV12-3 or TRBV12-4 to TRBJ1-2, with a possible D match to TRBD1 (6 bases). The CDR3 runs to 14 residues. With 7 bases removed from V and 6 bases from J, the gap between germline ends came to 18 bases. CDR3 residues: CASTILQQGDGYTF. The CDR3 coding sequence is TGTGCCAGCACCATTCTCCAACAGGGAGATGGCTACACCTTC.

This sequence joins TRBV27 and TRBJ2-1, with D possibly matching TRBD1 (6 bases). This CDR3 is 14 amino acids long. V lost 2 bases to trimming and J lost 5 bases, with 10 bases between them. Germline-derived CDR1 and CDR2 are MNHEY and SMNVEV (reference sequence). The CDR3, as DNA: TGTGCCAGCAGTTTACGGGGACATAACAATGAGCAGTTCTTC. This encodes CASSLRGHNNEQFF.

The V gene is TRBV5-6, the J gene TRBJ2-7; 7 nucleotides agree with TRBD1. Trimming at V came to 2 bases and at J to 6 bases, leaving 5 bases not matched to a gene. Germline lookup yields CDR1 SGHDT and CDR2 YYEEEE. This CDR3 contains 13 residues. Here the CDR3 DNA reads TGTGCCAGCAGCTTCGGGACAGCCCCCGAGCAGTACTTC. Its translation: CASSFGTAPEQYF.

The rearrangement uses TRBV28 and TRBJ2-7, with 9 bases identical to TRBD1. The CDR3 consists of 18 residues. From germline, CDR1 is MDHEN and CDR2 SYDVKM. The V gene end was trimmed by 4 bases and the J gene end by 3 bases; junction bases not matched to a gene: 16. CDR3 residues: CASSSYRGPSGTYYEQYF. CDR3 in DNA: TGTGCCAGCAGTTCCTACAGGGGGCCGAGTGGGACGTACTACGAGCAGTACTTC.